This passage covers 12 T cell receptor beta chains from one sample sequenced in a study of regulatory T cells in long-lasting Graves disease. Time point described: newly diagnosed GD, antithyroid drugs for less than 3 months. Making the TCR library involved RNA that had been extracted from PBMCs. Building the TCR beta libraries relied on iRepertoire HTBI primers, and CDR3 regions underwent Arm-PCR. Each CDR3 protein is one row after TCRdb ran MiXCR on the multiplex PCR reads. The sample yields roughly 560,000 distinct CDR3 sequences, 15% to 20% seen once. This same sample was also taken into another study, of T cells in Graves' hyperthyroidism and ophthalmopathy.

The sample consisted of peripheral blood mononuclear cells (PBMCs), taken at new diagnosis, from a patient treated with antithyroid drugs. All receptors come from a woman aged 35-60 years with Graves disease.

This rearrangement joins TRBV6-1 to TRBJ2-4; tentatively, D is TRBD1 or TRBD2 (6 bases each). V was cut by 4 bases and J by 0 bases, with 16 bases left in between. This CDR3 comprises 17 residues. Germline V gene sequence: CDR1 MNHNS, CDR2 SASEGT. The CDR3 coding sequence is TGTGCCAGCAGTGGGGGGGCTTCGCACCCAGCCAAAAACATTCAGTACTTC. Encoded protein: CASSGGASHPAKNIQYF.

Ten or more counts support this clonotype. CDR3 sequence: CACTQGAGTEAFF. CDR3 in DNA: TGTGCCTGCACACAGGGGGCTGGCACTGAAGCTTTCTTT. The gene calls are TRBV30 and TRBJ1-1; 9 nucleotides line up with TRBD1. The germline gives CDR1 GTSNPN, CDR2 SVGIG (reference sequence). V was pared by 6 bases and J by 4 bases, with 6 bases of the junction left unmatched. This CDR3 comprises 13 residues.

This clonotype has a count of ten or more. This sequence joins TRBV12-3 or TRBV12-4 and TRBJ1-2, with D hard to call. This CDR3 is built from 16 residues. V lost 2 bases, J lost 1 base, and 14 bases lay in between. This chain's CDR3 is CASSLRVADLNYGYTF. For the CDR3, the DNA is TGTGCCAGCAGTTTAAGGGTCGCAGACCTTAACTATGGCTACACCTTC.

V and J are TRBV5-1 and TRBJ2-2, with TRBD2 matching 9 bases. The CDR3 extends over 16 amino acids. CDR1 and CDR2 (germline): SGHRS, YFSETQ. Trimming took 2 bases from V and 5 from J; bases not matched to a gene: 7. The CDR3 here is CASSFRLAAPTGELFF. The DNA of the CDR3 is TGCGCCAGCAGCTTCCGACTAGCGGCTCCAACCGGGGAGCTGTTTTTT. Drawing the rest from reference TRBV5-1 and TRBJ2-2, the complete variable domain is KAGVTQTPRYLIKTRGQQVTLSCSPISGHRSVSWYQQTPGQGLQFLFEYFSETQRNKGNFPGRFSGRQFSNSRSEMNVSTLELGDSALYLCASSFRLAAPTGELFFGEGSRLTVL.

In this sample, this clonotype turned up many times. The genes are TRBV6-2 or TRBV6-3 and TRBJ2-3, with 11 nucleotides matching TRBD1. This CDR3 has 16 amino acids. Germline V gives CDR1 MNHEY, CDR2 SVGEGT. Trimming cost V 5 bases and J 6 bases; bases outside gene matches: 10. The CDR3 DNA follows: TGTGCCAGCAGTAGTTACTCGGACAGGGGGCCCGATACGCAGTATTTT. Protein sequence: CASSSYSDRGPDTQYF.

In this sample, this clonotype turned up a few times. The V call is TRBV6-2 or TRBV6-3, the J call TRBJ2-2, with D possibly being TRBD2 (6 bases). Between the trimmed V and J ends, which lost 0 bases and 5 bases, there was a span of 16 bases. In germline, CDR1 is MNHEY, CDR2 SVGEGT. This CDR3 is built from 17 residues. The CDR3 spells CASSYSRLGGRTGELFF. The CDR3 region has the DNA TGTGCCAGCAGTTACTCACGACTAGGAGGCCGGACCGGGGAGCTGTTTTTT.

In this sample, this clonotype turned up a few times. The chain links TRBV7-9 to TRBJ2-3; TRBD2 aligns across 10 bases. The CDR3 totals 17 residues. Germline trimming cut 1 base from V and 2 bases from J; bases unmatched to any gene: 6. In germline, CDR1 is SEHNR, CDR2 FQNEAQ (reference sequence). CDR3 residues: CASSLGALAGDTDTQYF. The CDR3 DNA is TGTGCCAGCAGCTTAGGCGCCCTAGCGGGGGACACAGATACGCAGTATTTT.

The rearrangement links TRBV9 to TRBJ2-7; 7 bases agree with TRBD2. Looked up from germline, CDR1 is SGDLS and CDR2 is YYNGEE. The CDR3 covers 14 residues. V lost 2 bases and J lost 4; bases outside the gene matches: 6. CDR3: CASSVRDYFYEQYF. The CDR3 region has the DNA TGTGCCAGCAGCGTCCGGGACTACTTTTACGAGCAGTACTTC. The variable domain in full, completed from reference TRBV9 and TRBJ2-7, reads DSGVTQTPKHLITATGQRVTLRCSPRSGDLSVYWYQQSLDQGLQFLIQYYNGEERAKGNILERFSAQQFPDLHSELNLSSLELGDSALYFCASSVRDYFYEQYFGPGTRLTVT.

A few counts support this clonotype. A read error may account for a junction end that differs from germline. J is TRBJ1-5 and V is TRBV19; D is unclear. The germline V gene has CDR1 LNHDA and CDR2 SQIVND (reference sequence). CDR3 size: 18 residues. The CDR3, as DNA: TGTGCCAATAGTAACCCCTATGAGGACGCCTATAGCAATCAGCCCCAGCATTTT. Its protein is CANSNPYEDAYSNQPQHF.

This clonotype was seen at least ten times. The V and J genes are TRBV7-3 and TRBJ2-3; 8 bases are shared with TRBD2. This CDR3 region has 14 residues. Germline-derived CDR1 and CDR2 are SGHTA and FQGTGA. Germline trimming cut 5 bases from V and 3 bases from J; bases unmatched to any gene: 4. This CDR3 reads CASSPRGGTDTQYF. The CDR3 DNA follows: TGTGCCAGCAGCCCCCGGGGGGGTACAGATACGCAGTATTTT.

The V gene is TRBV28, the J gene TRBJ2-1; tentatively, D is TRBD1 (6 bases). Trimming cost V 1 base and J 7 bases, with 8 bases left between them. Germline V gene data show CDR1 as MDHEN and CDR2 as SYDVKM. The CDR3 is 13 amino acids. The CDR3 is CASSLSGVNEQFF. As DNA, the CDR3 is TGTGCCAGCAGTTTATCAGGGGTTAATGAGCAGTTCTTC.

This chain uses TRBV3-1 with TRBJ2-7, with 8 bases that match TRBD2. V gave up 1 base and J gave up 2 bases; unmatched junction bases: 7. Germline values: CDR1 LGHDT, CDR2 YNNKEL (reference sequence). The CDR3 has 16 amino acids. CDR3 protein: CASSQAGGAGAYEQYF. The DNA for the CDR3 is TGTGCCAGCAGCCAAGCGGGGGGGGCAGGGGCCTACGAGCAGTACTTC.